This T cell receptor (beta chain) was sequenced in a study of OX40 agonist ivuxolimab in advanced cancers. Study as a whole: Ivuxolimab, an antibody that agonizes OX40 (CD134), was administered to the patients. Partial responses were recorded for three patients, including one with hepatocellular carcinoma and two with cutaneous melanoma. Study outcomes and limitations: Partial responders treated at 0.1-3.0 mg/kg exhibited clonal expansion among the lowest measured. Low normalized clonal expansion also occurred in some nonresponding patients.

V lost 1 base, J lost 11 bases, and 7 bases stayed unmatched. Germline V gene data show CDR1 as LGHNA and CDR2 as YSLEER. There are 13 residues in the CDR3. As to this clone: Its antigen is still unknown.

Using immunoSEQ multiplex PCR, the repertoire was profiled, and TCRdb retains in-frame clones only, with some absent. Of more than 50,000 clones listed, about 85% are singletons. V is TRBV4-3 and J is TRBJ2-7; 8 bases match TRBD1. This TCR was sampled from an adult with an advanced solid tumor such as melanoma, head and neck, liver or kidney cancer. The material sequenced was CD4+ or CD8+ T cells sorted from blood, taken in a trial of the OX40 agonist ivuxolimab. The CDR3: CASSQGGQGPEYF. In DNA, the CDR3 is TGCGCCAGCAGCCAAGGAGGACAGGGTCCTGAGTACTTC.